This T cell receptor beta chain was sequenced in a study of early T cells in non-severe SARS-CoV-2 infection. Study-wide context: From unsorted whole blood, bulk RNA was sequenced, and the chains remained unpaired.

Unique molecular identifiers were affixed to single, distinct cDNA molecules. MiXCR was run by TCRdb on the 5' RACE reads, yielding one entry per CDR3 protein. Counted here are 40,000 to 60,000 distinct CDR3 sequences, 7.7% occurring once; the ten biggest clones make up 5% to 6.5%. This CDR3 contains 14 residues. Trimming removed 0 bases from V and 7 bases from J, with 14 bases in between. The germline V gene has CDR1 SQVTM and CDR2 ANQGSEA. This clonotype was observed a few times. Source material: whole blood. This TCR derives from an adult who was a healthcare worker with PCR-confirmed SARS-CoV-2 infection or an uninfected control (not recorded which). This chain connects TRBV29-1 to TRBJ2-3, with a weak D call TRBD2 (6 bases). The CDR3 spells CSVEDLGGANTQYF. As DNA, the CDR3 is TGCAGCGTTGAAGATCTCGGGGGTGCAAATACGCAGTATTTT.